This record concerns one TCR beta chain sequence. The data are from a study of blood T cell repertoires in COVID-19. Study as a whole: Samples came from the United States, Italy and Spain, spanning acute and convalescent COVID-19. In each case, the material was cDNA or gDNA derived from T cells, B-cell-depleted T cells, or PBMCs.

The CDR3 length is 17 residues. The J segment lost 4 bases and the V segment lost 6 bases, leaving 15 bases of the junction unmatched. The germline CDR1 and CDR2 sequences are MNHEY and SMNVEV (reference sequence). Per the study methods: Reference gene primer amplification gave nucleated cell count estimates. Using immunoSEQ multiplex PCR, the repertoire was profiled, and TCRdb retains in-frame clones only, with some absent. V, J and clone size were drawn from that table, and D and trimming were deduced from the DNA. The sample lists approximately 170,000 clones; 83% were seen once. The receptor was derived from a woman of 80 years or more with acute or convalescent COVID-19. The chain carries TRBV27 and TRBJ2-5, with 9 positions matching TRBD1. The sample comprised peripheral blood. Written as DNA, the CDR3 is TGTGCCAGCAGCCGATTAGGGACAGGGTATATCGGAGAGACCCAGTACTTC. Protein product: CASSRLGTGYIGETQYF.